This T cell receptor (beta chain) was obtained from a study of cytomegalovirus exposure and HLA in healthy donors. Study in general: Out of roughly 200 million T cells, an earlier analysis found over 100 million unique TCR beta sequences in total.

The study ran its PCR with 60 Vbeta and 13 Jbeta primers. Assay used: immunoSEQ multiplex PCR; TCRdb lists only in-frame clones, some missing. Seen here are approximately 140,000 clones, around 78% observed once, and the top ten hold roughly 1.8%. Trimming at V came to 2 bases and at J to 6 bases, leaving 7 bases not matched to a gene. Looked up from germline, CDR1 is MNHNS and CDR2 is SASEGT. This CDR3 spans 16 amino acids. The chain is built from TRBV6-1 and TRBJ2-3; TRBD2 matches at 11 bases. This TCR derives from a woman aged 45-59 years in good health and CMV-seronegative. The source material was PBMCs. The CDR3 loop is CASSERLAGLRDTQYF. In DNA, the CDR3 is TGTGCCAGCAGTGAACGACTAGCGGGGCTGAGGGATACGCAGTATTTT.